The clone carrying this T cell receptor beta chain was recorded a few times. The antigen remains undetermined. MiXCR, applied by TCRdb to the 5' RACE reads, yields one record per CDR3 protein. The profile shows hundreds of thousands of distinct CDR3 sequences, around 15% of them singletons. This sample stems from a study of T-cell memory formation after mild COVID-19. Overall study results and limits: Some responding clones appeared in pre-infection memory, suggesting cross-reactive memory joined. CD8+ contracting clones occupied EMRA, while CD4+ ones occupied mainly CM and EM.

Germline V gene lookup returns CDR1 KGHSH and CDR2 LQKENI. V was cut by 4 bases and J by 4 bases, with 11 bases left in between. The CDR3 covers 15 residues. The chain links TRBV18 to TRBJ2-6; D is perhaps TRBD1 (5 bases). Sequencing used PBMCs or a T cell subset sorted from them (not recorded which). This clonotype originated in a man aged 18 to 35 who had mild COVID-19 (a few samples of this study predate the infection). Cell type and time point are not known. The CDR3, as DNA: TGTGCCAGCTCACAAACAGGTACAGGGGCCAACGTCCTGACTTTC. Its protein product is CASSQTGTGANVLTF.